The entry below describes one T cell receptor (beta chain). The source of the sample is a study of blood T cell repertoires in COVID-19. On the study more broadly: Acute and convalescent COVID-19 samples came from the United States, Italy and Spain. Sample material is recorded as cDNA or gDNA derived from T cells, B-cell-depleted T cells, or PBMCs.

The CDR3 is made up of 15 amino acids. V was trimmed by 2 bases and J by 0 bases, leaving 11 bases between them. From germline, CDR1 is MDHEN and CDR2 SYDVKM. As handled by the study authors: For nucleated cells, counts were estimated from reference gene primer amplification. The method was immunoSEQ multiplex PCR; TCRdb's version includes in-frame clones alone and lacks a portion of them. That table supplies the V and J calls and clone size; D and trimming were determined from the DNA. The repertoire holds under 25,000 clones, with about 90% as singletons. The chain joins TRBV28 to TRBJ2-7; tentative D call: TRBD1 (6 bases). The receptor comes from a human donor with active COVID-19. The donor label of this sample is uncertain. The source material was peripheral blood. CDR3 in DNA: TGTGCCAGCAGTTTAGGCCCGGACAGCTCCTACGAGCAGTACTTC. This encodes CASSLGPDSSYEQYF.